This TCR beta chain was retrieved from a study of T cell changes during pregnancy in multiple sclerosis. Clones were read by immunoSEQ multiplex PCR, and TCRdb kept only the in-frame ones, dropping some. The data hold tens of thousands of clones, with around 94% observed a single time. The V gene's germline CDR1 is SGDLS and CDR2 YYNGEE. The germline V and J ends were trimmed by 0 bases and 2 bases, with 8 bases remaining between them. The CDR3 totals 14 residues. The chain has TRBV9 and TRBJ1-1, with D unclear. The sequence was collected from a female donor in good health, enrolled as a control in a pregnancy study. The sample in question was peripheral blood, obtained after pregnancy. The chain's CDR3 is CASSVGASNTEAFF. CDR3 sequence (DNA): TGTGCCAGCAGCGTAGGGGCCTCCAACACTGAAGCTTTCTTT.